The 9 T cell receptor beta chains presented below share a single source sample, sequenced in a study of OX40 agonist ivuxolimab in advanced cancers. The protocol used for the library was the immunoSEQ multiplex PCR assay. In its TCRdb copy, this immuneACCESS table keeps in-frame sequences only and misses some clones. Where compared with another copy, unresolved V genes explain less than half of these, and the others have no known cause. The sample yields more than 95,000 clones; roughly 95% were counted once. The ten top clones hold 0.15% to 0.2% of the sample. Specimen: CD4+ or CD8+ T cells sorted from blood, collected in a trial of the OX40 agonist ivuxolimab. These TCRs come from an adult with an advanced solid tumor such as melanoma, head and neck, liver or kidney cancer.

The rearrangement joins TRBV27 to TRBJ1-2, with 7 positions matching TRBD1. The germline V gene has CDR1 MNHEY and CDR2 SMNVEV (reference sequence). CDR3 size: 15 residues. V lost 3 bases, J lost 0 bases, and 4 bases stayed unmatched. The CDR3 is CASSFTGVTNYGYTF. DNA for the CDR3: TGTGCCAGCAGTTTTACAGGGGTAACTAACTATGGCTACACCTTC.

The chain combines TRBV4-2 with TRBJ2-3; 7 bases are shared with TRBD2. The CDR3 is 14 amino acids. J lost 2 bases, V lost 5 bases, and 4 bases had no gene match. Per the germline V gene, CDR1 is LGHNA and CDR2 is YNFKEQ. In nucleotides, the CDR3 is TGTGCCAGCAGCTCCCTAGCGGCCACAGATACGCAGTATTTT. Translated: CASSSLAATDTQYF.

This chain uses TRBV5-6 with TRBJ2-3; TRBD1 aligns across 10 bases. Germline V gives CDR1 SGHDT, CDR2 YYEEEE. CDR3 length: 18 residues. Trimming took 3 bases from V and 4 from J; bases not matched to a gene: 14. The CDR3 DNA reads as TGTGCCAGCAGCTCCTTGATAGGGGACAGGGGAAGGGCAGATACGCAGTATTTT. Translated, it gives CASSSLIGDRGRADTQYF.

The chain carries TRBV28 and TRBJ1-4; 9 bases agree with TRBD1. J gave up 0 bases and V 6 bases, and 2 bases lay outside the gene matches. In germline, CDR1 is MDHEN, CDR2 SYDVKM. This CDR3 is 15 amino acids long. The CDR3 loop reads CASRTGGATNEKLFF. For the CDR3, the DNA is TGTGCCAGCAGAACAGGGGGCGCAACTAATGAAAAACTGTTTTTT.

This rearrangement joins TRBV5-1 to TRBJ2-7; the match to TRBD2 covers 12 bases. CDR1 is SGHRS, CDR2 YFSETQ, per germline. The CDR3 has 17 amino acids. Trimming removed 4 bases from V and 2 bases from J; junction bases left unmatched: 10. CDR3 coding DNA: TGCGCCAGCAGCCCCGGACTAGCGGGACAATTTCCCTACGAGCAGTACTTC. Encoded protein: CASSPGLAGQFPYEQYF.

This chain joins TRBV18 and TRBJ1-2; 9 bases match TRBD1. J was trimmed by 5 bases and V by 6 bases; bases with no gene match: 10. CDR3 length: 15 residues. CDR1 KGHSH and CDR2 LQKENI come from the germline V gene. For the CDR3, the DNA is TGTGCCAGCTCGCTGGCAAGACAGGGGGATTATGGCTACACCTTC. The encoded protein is CASSLARQGDYGYTF.

The genes are TRBV19 and TRBJ1-6, with D unclear. This CDR3 is 15 amino acids long. Germline V gives CDR1 LNHDA, CDR2 SQIVND (reference sequence). Trimming left V 10 bases short and J 1 base short, with 14 bases between. DNA for the CDR3: TGTGCCACCTCGGGAGGGTTTTCCTATAATTCACCCCTCCACTTT. As protein: CATSGGFSYNSPLHF.

V usage is TRBV4-1 and J usage is TRBJ2-1; 11 positions match TRBD2. This CDR3 has 14 residues. V gave up 1 base and J gave up 9 bases; unmatched junction bases: 2. Germline V gene lookup returns CDR1 MGHRA and CDR2 YSYEKL. The CDR3 protein is CASSQVLAGAEQFF. The CDR3 DNA reads as TGCGCCAGCAGCCAAGTACTAGCGGGAGCTGAGCAGTTCTTC.

V gene TRBV4-2 combines with J gene TRBJ2-5, with unresolved D. The assigned J gene may be wrong: the sequence end matches TRBJ2-7 better. The CDR3 contains 15 residues. Germline values: CDR1 LGHNA, CDR2 YNFKEQ. The CDR3 reads CASSQQAQGSYEQYF. The CDR3, as DNA: TGTGCCAGCAGCCAACAGGCCCAAGGGTCCTACGAGCAGTACTTC.